This T cell receptor beta chain stems from a study of response to subunit inactivated influenza vaccine. The CDR3 sequence is 16 residues long. Trimming took 10 bases from V and 1 from J, leaving 22 bases between them. Germline CDR1 is MNHEY and CDR2 is SVGEGT. TCRdb passed the RT-PCR reads through MiXCR, listing each CDR3 protein once. The table has roughly 190,000 distinct CDR3 sequences, 10% to 15% seen once; the top ten hold about 31%. This clonotype was counted at least ten times. The same specimen was also included in a second study, on T cells expressing NK-cell markers. In that study: Libraries used 5'RACE template switching adding universal primer site and UMIs. Five or six donors showed dominant NKG2C+ clonotypes comprising roughly 1.0-7.0% of their CD8+ T cells.

The input for sequencing was CD8+ T cells sorted from PBMCs, taken approximately 13 days after vaccination. This receptor was identified in a man aged 50 to 59 who received an inactivated influenza vaccine. The V gene is TRBV6-2 or TRBV6-3, the J gene TRBJ1-1; D unresolved. The CDR3 nucleotides are TGTGCCACTTCGCCGGCAGGAAAGGCCCAGAACACTGAAGCTTTCTTT. Protein sequence: CATSPAGKAQNTEAFF.